Following are 16 T cell receptor beta chains from one sample sequenced in a study of shared clonotypes between healthy human individuals. Profiled with immunoSEQ multiplex PCR; TCRdb holds only in-frame clones, not every one. The data hold about 600,000 clones, with roughly 97% observed a single time. Sequences were obtained from naive CD4+ T cells sorted from blood. Subset denoted: CD45RA+ positively selected. These receptors came from a woman aged 25 to 45 in good health.

The chain employs TRBV10-3 and TRBJ2-7, with 8 bases matching TRBD1. The CDR3 covers 16 residues. V gave up 4 bases and J gave up 4 bases; unmatched junction bases: 12. The V gene's germline CDR1 is ENHRY and CDR2 SYGVKD. CDR3 loop: CAISVNLGTGRYEQYF. In nucleotides, the CDR3 is TGTGCCATCAGTGTCAACTTGGGGACAGGAAGGTACGAGCAGTACTTC.

In this sample, this clone turned up once. The V gene is TRBV10-1, the J gene TRBJ1-3; tentative D call: TRBD1 (5 bases). CDR1 and CDR2 from the germline V gene are WNHNN and SYGVQD (reference sequence). V was pared by 0 bases and J by 4 bases, with 10 bases between. The CDR3 consists of 15 residues. CDR3 DNA sequence: TGCGCCAGCAGTGAGTCCGGGACTGCGGGAAACACCATATATTTT. Its protein is CASSESGTAGNTIYF.

The chain employs TRBV2 and TRBJ2-1; TRBD2 is a possible D gene (5 bases). The CDR3 has 11 residues. Trimming cost V 7 bases and J 10 bases, with 11 bases left between them. The germline V gene has CDR1 SNHLY and CDR2 FYNNEI. DNA of the CDR3: TGTGCCAGCAACCCTAGCAGAGAGCAGTTCTTC. Protein product: CASNPSREQFF. Full variable domain (outside the CDR3, taken from reference TRBV2 and TRBJ2-1): EPEVTQTPSHQVTQMGQEVILRCVPISNHLYFYWYRQILGQKVEFLVSFYNNEISEKSEIFDDQFSVERPDGSNFTLKIRSTKLEDSAMYFCASNPSREQFFGPGTRLTVL.

The genes are TRBV28 and TRBJ2-7, with D perhaps given as TRBD1 or TRBD2 (6 bases each). Trimming took 4 bases from V and 2 from J, leaving 18 bases between them. Germline CDR1 is MDHEN and CDR2 is SYDVKM. The CDR3 sequence is 16 residues long. The DNA of the CDR3 is TGTGCCAGCAGTTGGGGGGCCATCACAGGGCCCTACGAGCAGTACTTC. This translates into CASSWGAITGPYEQYF.

The chain combines TRBV2 with TRBJ2-5, with 9 nucleotides matching TRBD1. Germline CDR1 and CDR2: SNHLY and FYNNEI. There are 15 residues in the CDR3. The V and J ends lost 5 bases and 4 bases, in that order; junction bases with no gene match: 8. CDR3 in DNA: TGTGCCAGCAGTATCCGGGACAGGGATTTAGAGACCCAGTACTTC. Its protein product is CASSIRDRDLETQYF.

This sequence joins TRBV5-4 and TRBJ2-3, with 7 bases matching TRBD1. CDR3 size: 14 residues. Germline V gene sequence: CDR1 SGHNT, CDR2 YYREEE (reference sequence). V lost 4 bases to trimming and J lost 5 bases; unmatched junction nucleotides: 7. For the CDR3, the DNA is TGTGCCAGCAGCCTCGGACAGGACAAAGATACGCAGTATTTT. Encoded protein: CASSLGQDKDTQYF.

The chain has TRBV7-3 and TRBJ2-2; 12 bases map to TRBD2. CDR1 SGHTA and CDR2 FQGTGA come from the germline V gene. The CDR3 sequence is 17 residues long. J lost 7 bases, V lost 3 bases, and 9 bases had no gene match. CDR3 sequence (DNA): TGTGCCAGCAGCTTCCAGACTAGCGGGAGCTTGGGCGGGGAGCTGTTTTTT. Its translation is CASSFQTSGSLGGELFF.

The CDR3 sequence is CASSWDRYQPQHF. The CDR3 DNA follows: TGTGCCAGCAGTTGGGACAGGTATCAGCCCCAGCATTTT. This chain connects TRBV28 to TRBJ1-5; 8 nucleotides match TRBD1. The CDR3 totals 13 residues. V dropped 4 bases and J dropped 5; count of bases not matched to a gene: 1. Germline-derived CDR1 and CDR2 are MDHEN and SYDVKM. Using reference TRBV28 and TRBJ1-5 for the parts outside the CDR3, the full variable domain is DVKVTQSSRYLVKRTGEKVFLECVQDMDHENMFWYRQDPGLGLRLIYFSYDVKMKEKGDIPEGYSVSREKKERFSLILESASTNQTSMYLCASSWDRYQPQHFGDGTRLSIL.

This chain uses TRBV6-5 with TRBJ2-1; TRBD2 aligns across 10 bases. This CDR3 contains 15 residues. Germline CDR1 is MNHEY and CDR2 is SVGAGI. With 5 bases clipped from V and 7 bases from J, the junction kept 8 bases outside the gene matches. The CDR3 here is CASSRQREGINEQFF. For the CDR3, the DNA is TGTGCCAGCAGTCGACAGCGGGAGGGTATAAATGAGCAGTTCTTC.

This sequence joins TRBV7-3 and TRBJ2-2; the D is unclear. There are 14 residues in the CDR3. Germline values: CDR1 SGHTA, CDR2 FQGTGA. V lost 2 bases and J 1 base, leaving 5 bases between the germline ends. CDR3 protein: CASSLGVNTGELFF. The CDR3 region has the DNA TGTGCCAGCAGCTTAGGGGTGAACACCGGGGAGCTGTTTTTT.

There are a few counts of this clone. The V call is TRBV25-1, the J call TRBJ2-7; D remains unclear. This CDR3 has 11 residues. In germline, CDR1 is MGHDK, CDR2 SYGVNS. V gave up 3 bases and J gave up 1 base, with 1 base separating them. CDR3 nucleotide sequence: TGTGCCAGCAGTGATTCCTACGAGCAGTACTTC. Protein sequence: CASSDSYEQYF.

CDR3 sequence (DNA): TGTGCCAGCAGCTTACTCCCAGACTACCAAGAGACCCAGTACTTC. Protein: CASSLLPDYQETQYF. The rearrangement uses TRBV7-7 and TRBJ2-5; D gene unclear. CDR3 length: 15 residues. V dropped 2 bases and J dropped 0 bases, with 10 bases sitting between them. Germline CDR1 is SSHAT and CDR2 is FNYEAQ (reference sequence).

The chain combines TRBV5-8 with TRBJ2-6; no firm D call. The CDR3 is 14 amino acids. The ends were cut back, 4 bases at V and 0 bases at J, with 5 bases in the middle. Germline V CDR1 and CDR2: SGHTS, YDEGEE. The CDR3 region has the DNA TGTGCCAGCAGCCCGGGCTCTGGGGCCAACGTCCTGACTTTC. This codes for CASSPGSGANVLTF.

V is TRBV2 and J is TRBJ1-4, with D tentatively TRBD1 (5 bases). Trimming stripped 11 bases from V and 5 bases from J, with 15 bases between. Germline CDR1 SNHLY, CDR2 FYNNEI. The CDR3 spans 13 residues. The CDR3 DNA reads TGTGCCGGGGGGGTGGAGCGGAATGAAAAACTGTTTTTT. This encodes CAGGVERNEKLFF.

This sequence joins TRBV29-1 and TRBJ1-3, with a weak D call TRBD1 (5 bases). V dropped 3 bases and J dropped 0 bases, with 6 bases sitting between them. The CDR3 covers 13 residues. Germline values: CDR1 SQVTM, CDR2 ANQGSEA. The CDR3 spells CSVDRVSGNTIYF. The CDR3 DNA reads TGCAGCGTTGACAGGGTCTCTGGAAACACCATATATTTT.

The V and J genes are TRBV28 and TRBJ2-7, with 7 bases identical to TRBD2. Per germline, CDR1 MDHEN and CDR2 SYDVKM. V shed 5 bases and J 0 bases; nucleotides not matched to a gene: 10. The CDR3 sequence is 16 residues long. CDR3 amino acids: CASSILAVAGSYEQYF. The CDR3 nucleotides are TGTGCCAGCAGTATCTTGGCGGTAGCGGGCTCCTACGAGCAGTACTTC.